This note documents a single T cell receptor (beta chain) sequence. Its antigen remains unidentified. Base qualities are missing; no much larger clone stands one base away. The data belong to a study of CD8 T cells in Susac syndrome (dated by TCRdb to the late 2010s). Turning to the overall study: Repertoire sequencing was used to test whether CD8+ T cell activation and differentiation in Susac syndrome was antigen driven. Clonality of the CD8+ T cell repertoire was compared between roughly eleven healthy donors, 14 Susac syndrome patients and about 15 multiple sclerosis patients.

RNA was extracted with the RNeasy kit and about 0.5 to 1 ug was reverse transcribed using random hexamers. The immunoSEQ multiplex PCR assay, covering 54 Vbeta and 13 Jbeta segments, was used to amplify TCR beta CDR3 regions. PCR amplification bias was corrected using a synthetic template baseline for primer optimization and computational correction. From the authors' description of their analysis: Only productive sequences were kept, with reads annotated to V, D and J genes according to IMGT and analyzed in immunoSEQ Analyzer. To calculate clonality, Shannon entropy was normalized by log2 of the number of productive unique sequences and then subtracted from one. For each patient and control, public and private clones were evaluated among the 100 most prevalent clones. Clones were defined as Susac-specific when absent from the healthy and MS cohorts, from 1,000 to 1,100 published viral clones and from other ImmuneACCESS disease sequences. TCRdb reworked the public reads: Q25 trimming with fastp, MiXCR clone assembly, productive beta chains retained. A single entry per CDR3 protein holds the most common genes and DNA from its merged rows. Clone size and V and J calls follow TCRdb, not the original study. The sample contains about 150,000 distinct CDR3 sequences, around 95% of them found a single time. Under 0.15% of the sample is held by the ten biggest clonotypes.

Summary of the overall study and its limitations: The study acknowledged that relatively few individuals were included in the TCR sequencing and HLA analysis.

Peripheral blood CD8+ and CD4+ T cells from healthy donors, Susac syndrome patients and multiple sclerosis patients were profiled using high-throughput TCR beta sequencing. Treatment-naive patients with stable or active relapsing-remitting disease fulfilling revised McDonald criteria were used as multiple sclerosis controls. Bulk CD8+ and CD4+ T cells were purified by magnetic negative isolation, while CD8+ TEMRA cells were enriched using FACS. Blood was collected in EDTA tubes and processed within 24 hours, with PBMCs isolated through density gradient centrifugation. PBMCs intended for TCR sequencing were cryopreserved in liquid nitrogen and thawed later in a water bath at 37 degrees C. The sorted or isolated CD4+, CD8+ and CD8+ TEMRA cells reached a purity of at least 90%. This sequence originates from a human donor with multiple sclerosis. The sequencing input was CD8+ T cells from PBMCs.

The CDR3 region: CASSYSVDTQYF. The base sequence is TGTGCCAGCAGTTACTCGGTAGATACGCAGTATTTT. The chain employs TRBV6-2 or TRBV6-3 and TRBJ2-3; the D segment cannot be called with confidence. Based on the germline V gene, the CDR1 and CDR2 sequences are MNHEY and SVGEGT. The V and J ends are trimmed by 0 bases and 5 bases, leaving 3 bases between them. The CDR3 runs 12 residues from the cysteine to the phenylalanine. Left in the record is the CDR3 DNA by itself, 36 bases read in frame from the first base.